Shown below are 14 T cell receptor beta chains from a single sample sequenced in a study of tumor and adjacent non-tumor tissue in lung cancer. The template was RNA from unsorted bulk tissue. Three rounds of nested PCR, following a modified ARM-PCR protocol, produced the TCRbeta library. MiXCR was run by TCRdb on the multiplex PCR reads, yielding one entry per CDR3 protein. The sample lists tens of thousands of distinct CDR3 sequences, under 70% occurring once. Specimen: lung tumor tissue. These receptors were taken from a woman aged 70-85 years with non-small cell lung cancer.

As regards this clonotype: One end of the junction varies from germline; a read error may be responsible. This chain uses TRBV10-1 with TRBJ1-2; D remains ambiguous. This CDR3 is 13 amino acids long. The germline V gene has CDR1 WNHNN and CDR2 SYGVQD (reference sequence). The CDR3 spells CASSESAPYGYTF. In DNA form, the CDR3 reads TGCGCTAGCAGTGAGTCAGCGCCCTATGGCTACACCTTC.

On this clonotype: One end of the junction is discordant with germline, which a read error may explain. The rearrangement uses TRBV28 and TRBJ1-1, with D tentatively TRBD1 (6 bases). There are 12 residues in the CDR3. CDR1 MDHEN and CDR2 SYDVKM come from the germline V gene. The CDR3 nucleotides read TGTGCCAGCAGGACAGGAGGCACTGGAGCTTTCTTT. Protein sequence: CASRTGGTGAFF.

This clonotype was recorded a few times. Being one base from a much bigger clone, this may be a read error. The chain carries TRBV12-3 or TRBV12-4 and TRBJ2-7; D gene ambiguous. CDR3 size: 12 residues. CDR3 nucleotides: TGTACCAGCAGTTTTGACGGGTACGAGCAGTACTTC. Its translation is CTSSFDGYEQYF.

This clonotype was recorded many times. The chain couples TRBV10-3 to TRBJ2-1; 14 bases fit TRBD2. The V gene's germline CDR1 is ENHRY and CDR2 SYGVKD. The CDR3 length is 15 residues. V was pared by 6 bases and J by 8 bases, with 6 bases of the junction left unmatched. DNA for the CDR3: TGTGCCATCAGGTCGACTAGCGGGAGGGCTCATGAGCAGTTCTTC. Its protein product is CAIRSTSGRAHEQFF.

Of note for this clonotype: An end of the junction differs from the germline gene, which may be a read error. V is TRBV29-1 and J is TRBJ2-1; 7 bases are shared with TRBD2. The CDR3 spans 13 residues. Germline assignment: CDR1 SQVTM and CDR2 ANQGSEA. CDR3 in amino acids: CGVVPTSDDEQFF. The CDR3 DNA reads TGCGGCGTAGTCCCCACTAGCGACGATGAGCAGTTCTTC.

This clonotype showed up many times. This chain uses TRBV6-1 with TRBJ1-2; 9 nucleotides agree with TRBD1. The V gene's germline CDR1 is MNHNS and CDR2 SASEGT. Trimming cost V 4 bases and J 2 bases; bases outside gene matches: 11. This CDR3 is 17 amino acids long. The CDR3 reads CASSGTGAQALNYGYTF. The CDR3 coding sequence is TGTGCCAGCAGTGGGACAGGGGCACAAGCTCTGAACTATGGCTACACCTTC.

The genes are TRBV5-1 and TRBJ2-3; D call uncertain. CDR1 and CDR2 from the germline V gene are SGHRS and YFSETQ. CDR3 size: 15 residues. The V gene lost 4 bases and the J gene lost 5 bases, with 17 bases spanning the gap. CDR3 nucleotides: TGCGCCAGCAGCCGCGTGGTCTATGACAAAGATACGCAGTATTTT. This translates into CASSRVVYDKDTQYF.

V and J are TRBV7-9 and TRBJ2-7; D is uncertain. V lost 0 bases to trimming and J lost 6 bases, with 6 bases between them. The CDR3 has 12 amino acids. Germline-derived CDR1 and CDR2 are SEHNR and FQNEAQ (reference sequence). CDR3 nucleotides: TGTGCCAGCAGCTTAGCCCTTGGCGAGCAGTACTTC. It yields the protein CASSLALGEQYF.

The chain has TRBV4-1 and TRBJ2-5, with D perhaps matching TRBD1 (5 bases). CDR1 and CDR2 (germline): MGHRA, YSYEKL. The CDR3 extends over 13 amino acids. Trimming took off 5 bases at V and 14 bases at J, with 21 bases between the two ends. CDR3 bases: TGCGCCAGCAGCTCAGGACATTCCGAGACCTATTACTTC. Amino acids: CASSSGHSETYYF.

As for this clonotype: The junction shows a germline mismatch at one end, possibly a read error. The chain links TRBV6-2 or TRBV6-3 to TRBJ2-1; 8 bases align to TRBD1. The CDR3 loop spans 15 amino acids. CDR1 is MNHEY, CDR2 SVGEGT, per germline. The CDR3 protein is CVSSYGQGARGEQFF. The CDR3 DNA is TGTGTCAGCAGTTACGGGCAGGGGGCGCGGGGTGAGCAGTTTTTC.

The sample holds one count of this clonotype. A read error may account for a junction end that differs from germline. The chain combines TRBV12-3 or TRBV12-4 with TRBJ1-4; 7 bases align to TRBD1. CDR3 length equals 14 residues. CDR3 residues: CTSSLGTGVGKLIF. The CDR3 region has the DNA TGTACCAGCAGCTTGGGAACAGGGGTCGGAAAACTGATTTTT.

A word on this clonotype: One end of the junction does not line up with germline, which may come from a read error. This sequence joins TRBV20-1 and TRBJ2-1; D is possibly TRBD2 (5 bases). Looked up from germline, CDR1 is DFQATT and CDR2 is SNEGSKA (reference sequence). The CDR3 consists of 14 residues. CDR3 in DNA: TGCAGTGCTAGCGGGAAGACCTCCTACAATGAGCGGTTCTTC. Encoded protein: CSASGKTSYNERFF.

About this clonotype: This may come from a read error, since a much larger clone is one base off. The gene calls are TRBV5-1 and TRBJ2-5; D unresolved. Trimming left V 4 bases short and J 4 bases short, with 14 bases between. This CDR3 comprises 14 residues. The germline V gene encodes CDR1 SGHRS and CDR2 YFSETQ. CDR3: CASSENQWTETQYF. The DNA of the CDR3 is TGCGCCAGCAGCGAAAACCAGTGGACAGAGACCCAGTACTTC.

This clonotype has only one observation. The J gene is TRBJ2-7, the V gene TRBV4-1; D might be TRBD1 or TRBD2, each matching 6 bases. Germline V lookup: CDR1 MGHRA, CDR2 YSYEKL. This CDR3 has 16 amino acids. V was cut by 11 bases and J by 1 base, with 24 bases left in between. For the CDR3, the DNA is TGCGCCTGCGGCCAAGATTTGGGGGGCAGGTCCTACGAGCAGTACTTC. This translates into CACGQDLGGRSYEQYF.